The clone carrying this T cell receptor (beta chain) turned up a few times. This record comes from a study of molecular identifiers for immune sequencing clone quantification. With 4 bases clipped from V and 2 bases from J, the junction kept 11 bases outside the gene matches. CDR1 is SGHVS, CDR2 FNYEAQ, per germline. This CDR3 has 16 residues. MiXCR, applied by TCRdb to the PCR reads, yields one record per CDR3 protein. The sample yields hundreds of thousands of distinct CDR3 sequences, around 25% seen once. This sequence originates from a human donor in good health. Some libraries in this study had Jurkat cell RNA spiked in. The chain uses TRBV7-6 and TRBJ2-7, with 7 positions matching TRBD1. Material: naive CD8+ T cells from blood, with Jurkat cell RNA spiked in. Noted subset: FACS-sorted CD8+CD4-CCR7+CD45RA+ naive T cells. The CDR3 nucleotides are TGTGCCAGCAGCTCCAAATCGCGGACAGGCACCTACGAGCAGTACTTC. Protein product: CASSSKSRTGTYEQYF.